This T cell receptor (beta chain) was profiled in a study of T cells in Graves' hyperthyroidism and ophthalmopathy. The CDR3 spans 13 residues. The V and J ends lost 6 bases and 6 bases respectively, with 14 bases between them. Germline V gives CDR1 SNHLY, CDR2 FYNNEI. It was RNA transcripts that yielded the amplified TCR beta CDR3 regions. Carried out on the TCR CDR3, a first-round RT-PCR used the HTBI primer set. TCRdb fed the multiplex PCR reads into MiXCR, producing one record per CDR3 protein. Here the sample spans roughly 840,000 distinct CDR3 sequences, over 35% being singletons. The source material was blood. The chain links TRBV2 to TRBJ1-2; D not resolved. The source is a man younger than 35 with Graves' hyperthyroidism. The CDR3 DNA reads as TGTGCCAGCAGCTTGGGCCTTCACGATGGCTACACCTTC. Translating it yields CASSLGLHDGYTF.